The clone carrying this TCR beta chain was seen a handful of times. Its specificity is unknown. The data belong to a study of T cells in Graves' hyperthyroidism and ophthalmopathy. Study-wide points: Model-based prediction identified ophthalmopathy a median about 6.8 months prior to its onset. Blood shared most expanded thyroid clonotypes above 0.001.

Thyroid ultrasound, orbital computed tomography, clinical symptoms, and serum thyroxine and TRAb underpinned diagnoses. Extraction of PBMCs used 10 ml of fresh peripheral blood. The investigators amplified TCR beta CDR3 regions from RNA transcripts. With the HTBI primer set, the TCR CDR3 went through a first round of RT-PCR. Each CDR3 protein is one row after TCRdb ran MiXCR on the multiplex PCR reads. The data contain hundreds of thousands of distinct CDR3 sequences, 14% of them singletons. The CDR3 is made up of 15 amino acids. Germline CDR1 and CDR2: LNHDA and SQIVND (reference sequence). V dropped 5 bases and J dropped 7 bases, with 15 bases sitting between them.

The V gene is TRBV19, the J gene TRBJ1-6; no definite D call. The material sequenced was blood. This TCR was sampled from a young woman with Graves' hyperthyroidism. The chain's CDR3 is CASSPYTVPNSPLHF. DNA of the CDR3: TGTGCCAGTAGTCCGTACACCGTCCCCAATTCACCCCTCCACTTT. The full variable domain, completed using reference TRBV19 and TRBJ1-6, is DGGITQSPKYLFRKEGQNVTLSCEQNLNHDAMYWYRQDPGQGLRLIYYSQIVNDFQKGDIAEGYSVSREKKESFPLTVTSAQKNPTAFYLCASSPYTVPNSPLHFGNGTRLTVT.